These 16 T cell receptor beta chains came from one sample sequenced in a study of metastatic and nonmetastatic thyroid tumors. TCRdb re-called the PCR reads through MiXCR. The table lists about 14,000 clones, more than 10% of them singletons. Nobody among the patients had been given any treatment before thyroid surgery. The sequenced material came from blood. Receptor source: a female donor with papillary thyroid cancer or a benign thyroid nodule (not recorded which). Some clones in this sample may be carry-over from other donors' samples.

The chain has TRBV11-2 and TRBJ2-1; D ambiguous. CDR1 is SGHAT and CDR2 is FQNNGV in the germline V gene. The CDR3 is made up of 15 amino acids. Trimming took 6 bases from V and 2 from J, leaving 14 bases between them. The chain's CDR3 is CASRTGSAAYNEQFF. CDR3 nucleotide sequence: TGTGCCAGCAGGACCGGGTCCGCGGCCTACAATGAGCAGTTCTTC.

This clone came up many times. V gene TRBV7-2 combines with J gene TRBJ1-2, with D possibly being TRBD1 (5 bases). This CDR3 has 17 residues. Deletions cut 3 bases from V and 7 bases from J, with 24 bases between. Germline values: CDR1 SGHTA, CDR2 FQGNSA. The CDR3 loop is CASSFIKGNSLAPGYTF. In DNA form, the CDR3 reads TGTGCCAGCAGCTTTATCAAGGGGAACTCCTTAGCGCCTGGCTACACCTTC.

The table lists this clone with a few counts. A much larger clonotype is one base distant, so this may be a read error. Distinct nucleotide sequences in the sample also encode this CDR3. The rearrangement links TRBV6-1 to TRBJ2-7, with D possibly being TRBD1 (5 bases). There are 16 residues in the CDR3. The germline CDR1 and CDR2 sequences are MNHNS and SASEGT. CDR3 sequence: CTSSSRNKGQDYEQYF. The CDR3 DNA reads TGTACCAGCAGTTCCCGAAATAAAGGACAAGACTACGAGCAGTACTTC.

This clone was seen ten or more times. The chain uses TRBV5-4 and TRBJ1-5; D gene ambiguous. The germline V gene has CDR1 SGHNT and CDR2 YYREEE (reference sequence). The CDR3 spans 13 residues. Trimming took off 0 bases at V and 8 bases at J, with 9 bases between the two ends. CDR3 coding DNA: TGTGCCAGCAGCTTGGACCCCGGGAAGCCCCAGCATTTT. It encodes CASSLDPGKPQHF.

In its sample, this clone is medium-sized. V and J are TRBV6-2 or TRBV6-3 and TRBJ2-7, with D perhaps given as TRBD1 or TRBD2 (5 bases each). This CDR3 contains 13 residues. V gave up 2 bases and J gave up 6 bases, with 11 bases separating them. Germline V gene lookup returns CDR1 MNHEY and CDR2 SVGEGT. The CDR3 DNA sequence: TGTGCCAGCAGTTACCGCGTGGGGACCGAGCAGTACTTC. Translating it yields CASSYRVGTEQYF.

This chain links TRBV28 with TRBJ2-3; 7 bases fit TRBD2. J was trimmed by 9 bases and V by 5 bases; bases with no gene match: 17. CDR3 size: 16 residues. The V gene's germline CDR1 is MDHEN and CDR2 SYDVKM. DNA of the CDR3: TGTGCCAGCAGTAAAACCCGGGACTACACTTTTCTCACGCAGTATTTT. It is translated as CASSKTRDYTFLTQYF. The full variable domain, its missing parts supplied by reference TRBV28 and TRBJ2-3, is DVKVTQSSRYLVKRTGEKVFLECVQDMDHENMFWYRQDPGLGLRLIYFSYDVKMKEKGDIPEGYSVSREKKERFSLILESASTNQTSMYLCASSKTRDYTFLTQYFGPGTRLTVL.

The chain carries TRBV20-1 and TRBJ2-5; unclear D gene. The CDR3 is made up of 11 amino acids. Germline V CDR1 and CDR2: DFQATT, SNEGSKA (reference sequence). V lost 2 bases to trimming and J lost 7 bases, with 8 bases between them. As DNA, the CDR3 is TGCAGTGCTAGATACGAAGGGACCCAGTACTTC. It yields the protein CSARYEGTQYF.

This clone appeared many times. The rearrangement uses TRBV19 and TRBJ1-2; 8 nucleotides agree with TRBD1. V shed 6 bases and J 5 bases; nucleotides not matched to a gene: 14. The CDR3 length is 16 residues. Germline CDR1 reads LNHDA; CDR2 reads SQIVND (reference sequence). The CDR3 sequence: CASSMTGDAYKYGYTF. As DNA, the CDR3 is TGTGCCAGTAGCATGACAGGGGACGCATACAAATATGGCTACACCTTC.

This clone was seen ten or more times. V gene TRBV25-1 combines with J gene TRBJ2-1; 9 bases fit TRBD2. Germline V gene data show CDR1 as MGHDK and CDR2 as SYGVNS. The CDR3 is 16 amino acids. Trimming at V came to 3 bases and at J to 5 bases, leaving 8 bases not matched to a gene. Written as DNA, the CDR3 is TGTGCCAGCAGTGAGGCCGGGGTAGCGGGGGACAATGAGCAGTTCTTC. Translation gives CASSEAGVAGDNEQFF.

This clone is termed medium-sized. The chain combines TRBV28 with TRBJ2-7; D gene unclear. Germline V gives CDR1 MDHEN, CDR2 SYDVKM. Trimming took 3 bases from V and 3 from J, leaving 6 bases between them. This CDR3 spans 12 amino acids. For the CDR3, the DNA is TGTGCCAGCAGTTTGACCCGCTACGAGCAGTACTTC. Encoded protein: CASSLTRYEQYF.

The sample holds a few counts of this clone. This chain links TRBV6-1 with TRBJ2-7; D gene uncertain. Trimming took off 2 bases at V and 1 base at J, with 3 bases between the two ends. The V gene's germline CDR1 is MNHNS and CDR2 SASEGT. The CDR3 sequence is 12 residues long. CDR3 region: CASSERSYEQYF. The CDR3 DNA reads as TGTGCCAGCAGTGAAAGGTCCTACGAGCAGTACTTC.

Ten or more counts support this clone. J is TRBJ2-2 and V is TRBV30; TRBD2 matches 8 bases. The CDR3 is 15 residues long. The germline gives CDR1 GTSNPN, CDR2 SVGIG (reference sequence). V shed 0 bases, J shed 6 bases, and the junction held 6 bases outside the gene matches. Here the CDR3 DNA reads TGTGCCTGGAGTGTAAGACGGGAGGGGGCCGGGGAGCTGTTTTTT. It is translated as CAWSVRREGAGELFF.

To note about this clone: This may arise from a read error, as a much more abundant clone is one base away. The genes are TRBV12-3 or TRBV12-4 and TRBJ2-3; TRBD2 matches 12 bases. The ends lost 1 base at V and 6 bases at J; junction bases unmatched: 14. The CDR3 is made up of 19 amino acids. The CDR3 loop reads CASSLGSSLAGGTWDTQYF. The CDR3 nucleotides read TGTGCCAGCAGTTTAGGTTCGTCCCTAGCGGGAGGGACGTGGGATACGCAGTATTTT.

At least ten counts were recorded for this clone. A read error may explain this, as a much larger clone is one base away. This rearrangement joins TRBV30 to TRBJ2-2; 7 bases are a match to TRBD1. The germline V gene encodes CDR1 GTSNPN and CDR2 SVGIG (reference sequence). This CDR3 has 14 residues. CDR3 nucleotides: TGTGCCTGGGACCCGGGACAGAATACCGTGGAGCTGTTTTTT. Protein: CAWDPGQNTVELFF.

The sample holds many counts of this clone. V gene TRBV11-3 combines with J gene TRBJ2-5; a possible D gene is TRBD1 (7 bases). The germline V gene has CDR1 SGHNT and CDR2 YENEEA. Trimming left V 5 bases short and J 4 bases short, with 20 bases between. This CDR3 has 16 residues. For the CDR3, the DNA is TGTGCCAGCAGCAGCCGGGACAGCGGAGGGGGAGAGACCCAGTACTTC. Encoded protein: CASSSRDSGGGETQYF.

In this sample, this clone turned up many times. The CDR3 here is CASSPLGDYGLSRGTGELFF. CDR3 sequence (DNA): TGTGCCAGCTCACCCCTTGGCGATTACGGCCTCTCAAGGGGAACCGGGGAGCTGTTTTTT. This sequence joins TRBV18 and TRBJ2-2, with D maybe TRBD1 (5 bases). Germline lookup yields CDR1 KGHSH and CDR2 LQKENI. There are 20 residues in the CDR3. V shed 3 bases and J shed 5 bases, with 28 bases lying between them.